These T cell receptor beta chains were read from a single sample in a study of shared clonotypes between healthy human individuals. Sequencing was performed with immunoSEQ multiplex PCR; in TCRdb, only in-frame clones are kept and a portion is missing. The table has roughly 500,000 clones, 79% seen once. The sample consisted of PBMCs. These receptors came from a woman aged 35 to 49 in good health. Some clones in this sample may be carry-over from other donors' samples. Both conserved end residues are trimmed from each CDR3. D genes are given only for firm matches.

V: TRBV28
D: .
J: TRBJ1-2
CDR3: ASHAIYGYT

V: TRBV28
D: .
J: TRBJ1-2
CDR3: ASSRGVGGRGYT

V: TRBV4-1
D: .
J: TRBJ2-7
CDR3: ASSQLPGTYEQY

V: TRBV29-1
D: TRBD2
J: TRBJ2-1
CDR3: SADWGGTSGKREQF

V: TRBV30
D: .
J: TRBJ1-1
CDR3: AWTVTPSSTEAF

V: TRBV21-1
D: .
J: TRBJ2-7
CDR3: ASSTRPGQTIYEQY

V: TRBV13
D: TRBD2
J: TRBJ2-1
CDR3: ASSSPGTSGYNEQF

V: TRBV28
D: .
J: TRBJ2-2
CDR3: ASSHRRGANTGELF

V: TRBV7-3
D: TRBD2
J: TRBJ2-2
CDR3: ASSRDYPPGELF

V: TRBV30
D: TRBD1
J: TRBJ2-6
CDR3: AWSGTGPSGANVLT

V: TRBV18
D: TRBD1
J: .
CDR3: ASSPWTGTNEQY

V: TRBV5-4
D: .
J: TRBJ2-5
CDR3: ASSRDTRYQETQY

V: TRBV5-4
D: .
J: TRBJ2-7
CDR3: ASSLGAGRGLGGEQY

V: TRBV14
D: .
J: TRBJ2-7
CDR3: ASSQGPTEQY

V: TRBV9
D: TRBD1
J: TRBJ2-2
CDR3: ASSRSGQGAGELF

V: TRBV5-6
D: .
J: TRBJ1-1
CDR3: ASSPSGADTEAF